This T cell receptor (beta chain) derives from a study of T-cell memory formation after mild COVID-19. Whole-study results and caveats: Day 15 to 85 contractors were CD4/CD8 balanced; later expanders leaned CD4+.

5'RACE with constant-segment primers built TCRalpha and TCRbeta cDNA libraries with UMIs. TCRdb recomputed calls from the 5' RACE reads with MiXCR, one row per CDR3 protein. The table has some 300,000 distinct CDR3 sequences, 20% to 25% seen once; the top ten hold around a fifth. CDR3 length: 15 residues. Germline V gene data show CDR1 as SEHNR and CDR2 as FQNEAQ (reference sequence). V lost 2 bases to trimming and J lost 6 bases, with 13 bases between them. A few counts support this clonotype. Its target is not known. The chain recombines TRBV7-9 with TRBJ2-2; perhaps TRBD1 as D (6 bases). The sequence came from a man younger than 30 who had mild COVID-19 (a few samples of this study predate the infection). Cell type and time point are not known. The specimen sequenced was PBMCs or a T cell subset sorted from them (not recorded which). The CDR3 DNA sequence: TGTGCCAGCAGCTTATCAGACAGGCTCCCCGGGGAGCTGTTTTTT. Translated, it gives CASSLSDRLPGELFF.